This record covers a single T cell receptor (beta chain). A read error is possible here, since a much larger clone lies one base away. RNA was extracted from bulk tissue without any cell sorting. This sample was included in a study of tumor and adjacent non-tumor tissue in lung cancer. The library came from three nested PCR rounds adapted from ARM-PCR protocols. TCRdb processed the multiplex PCR reads anew with MiXCR; each CDR3 protein has one entry. The table shows 100,000 to 150,000 distinct CDR3 sequences, with 66% occurring only once. This CDR3 has 13 amino acids. The germline gives CDR1 ENHRY, CDR2 SYGVKD.

The chain is built from TRBV10-3 and TRBJ1-1; D not certain. The sequence was collected from a young man with non-small cell lung cancer. Sequencing used lung tumor tissue. In DNA form, the CDR3 reads TGTGCCATCAGTGCATGGGGTAACACTGAAGTTTTCTTT. It translates to CAISAWGNTEVFF.